This T cell receptor beta chain was found in a study of blood T cell repertoires in COVID-19. Background on the study: Acute-phase and convalescent COVID-19 samples originated in the United States, Italy and Spain. Sample material is recorded as cDNA or gDNA derived from T cells, B-cell-depleted T cells, or PBMCs.

In the authors' methods: Amplification with reference gene primers provided the estimates of nucleated cell counts. Data came from immunoSEQ multiplex PCR; TCRdb stores just in-frame clones and leaves some out. V, J and clone size reflect that table, while D and trimming were determined from the DNA. The sample lists tens of thousands of clones, just under 90% seen once, with around 6.7% in the top ten. Sequencing was performed on peripheral blood. The sequence was collected from an elderly woman with active COVID-19.

CDR3 amino acids: CATQGTSSTDTQYF. Written as DNA, the CDR3 is TGTGCCACCCAGGGGACTAGCAGCACAGATACGCAGTATTTT. The chain has TRBV19 and TRBJ2-3, with 9 bases that match TRBD2. CDR3 length: 14 amino acids. The V segment lost 10 bases and the J segment 0 bases; nucleotides outside the gene matches: 5. Per the germline V gene, CDR1 is LNHDA and CDR2 is SQIVND (reference sequence).